The present TCR beta chain was sequenced within a study of Tregs in tolerant kidney transplant recipients. The nonmyeloablative bone marrow transplants came from related graft donors, with transient mixed chimerism. Unstimulated regulatory T cells (CD4+CD25+CD127-), CD4+CD25- non-regulatory cells, CD4 and CD8 cells were FACS-sorted from thawed PBMCs. CDR1 and CDR2 from the germline V gene are MNHNS and SASEGT. The CDR3 length is 14 residues. V shed 5 bases, J shed 4 bases, and the junction held 8 bases outside the gene matches. Broader study findings: Tregs expanded with activated donor B cells seemed most donor-specific. This study did not directly address biological reproducibility. Few patients were studied, so findings need validation in larger groups.

The method was immunoSEQ multiplex PCR; TCRdb's version includes in-frame clones alone and lacks a portion of them. This sample has tens of thousands of clones, with over 85% found just once. This clone was detected only once. What it recognizes is unknown. The chain links TRBV6-1 to TRBJ2-7; the match to TRBD1 covers 7 bases. Specimen: CD4+ T cells from blood (PBMCs), collected 12 months after the transplant. This sequence originates from a human patient who received a combined kidney and bone marrow transplant. Some T cells may be the graft donor's. The CDR3 sequence: CASSKTGQEYEQYF. The CDR3 nucleotides read TGTGCCAGCAGTAAAACCGGACAGGAGTACGAGCAGTACTTC.